These 10 T cell receptor beta chains came from one sample sequenced in a study of blood T cell repertoires in COVID-19. The repertoire was sequenced with immunoSEQ multiplex PCR; TCRdb's copy has only in-frame clones and lacks some. The data show about 310,000 clones, around 86% seen once. Sequenced material: peripheral blood. These receptors were collected from a man aged 45-65 years with active or convalescent COVID-19.

The chain recombines TRBV6-2 or TRBV6-3 with TRBJ1-6; 9 bases map to TRBD1. After removal of 2 bases from V and 7 bases from J, the junction contained 6 bases not matched to a gene. Germline V CDR1 and CDR2: MNHEY, SVGEGT. CDR3 length: 16 amino acids. CDR3 coding DNA: TGTGCCAGCAGTTACCGAAGGACAGGGGTGAATTCACCCCTCCACTTT. It codes for CASSYRRTGVNSPLHF.

The chain employs TRBV21-1 and TRBJ2-1; TRBD1 was called by the table and not checked on the DNA. TRBV21-1 counts as a pseudogene. This CDR3 comprises 14 residues. The CDR3 sequence is CASSPHTPYNEQFF. In DNA form, the CDR3 reads TGTGCCAGCAGCCCACACACACCCTACAATGAGCAGTTCTTC.

The chain uses TRBV27 and TRBJ2-1; 10 positions agree with TRBD1. Germline CDR1 is MNHEY and CDR2 is SMNVEV (reference sequence). Trimming removed 7 bases from V and 2 bases from J; junction bases left unmatched: 5. The length of the CDR3 is 15 residues. The DNA for the CDR3 is TGTGCCAGCATCGCAGGGACAGGGGCCTACAATGAGCAGTTCTTC. Translation: CASIAGTGAYNEQFF.

The chain is built from TRBV7-9 and TRBJ2-1; 8 positions match TRBD2. This CDR3 region has 14 residues. CDR1 SEHNR and CDR2 FQNEAQ come from the germline V gene (reference sequence). V dropped 5 bases and J dropped 10; count of bases not matched to a gene: 10. The CDR3 coding sequence is TGTGCCAGCAGCCCAGCGGGAGCGGCCCGGGAGCAGTTCTTC. Residues: CASSPAGAAREQFF. Supplemented by reference TRBV7-9 and TRBJ2-1, the full variable domain reads DTGVSQNPRHKITKRGQNVTFRCDPISEHNRLYWYRQTLGQGPEFLTYFQNEAQLEKSRLLSDRFSAERPKGSFSTLEIQRTEQGDSAMYLCASSPAGAAREQFFGPGTRLTVL.

The chain recombines TRBV29-1 with TRBJ2-5; possible D gene TRBD1, 5 bases. The V gene lost 2 bases and the J gene lost 2 bases, with 9 bases spanning the gap. Germline CDR1 and CDR2: SQVTM and ANQGSEA. CDR3 length equals 13 residues. CDR3 coding DNA: TGCAGCGTTGAAAGGGGTCAGCAAGAGACCCAGTACTTC. Residues: CSVERGQQETQYF.

This clone was seen only a few times. The chain combines TRBV6-6 with TRBJ1-2; D not resolved. The CDR3 extends over 15 amino acids. Germline V gene data show CDR1 as MNHNY and CDR2 as SVGAGI (reference sequence). Trimming removed 5 bases at V and 4 bases at J, with 17 bases between. As DNA, the CDR3 is TGTGCCAGCAGTGACGGGGTGGACGGCGGCTATGGCTACACCTTC. Amino acid sequence: CASSDGVDGGYGYTF.

The gene calls are TRBV6-5 and TRBJ1-1; unclear D gene. The V end lost 2 bases, the J end lost 0 bases, and 7 bases lay between the germline ends. Germline V gives CDR1 MNHEY, CDR2 SVGAGI. The CDR3 totals 14 residues. CDR3 nucleotides: TGTGCCAGCAGTTACCACAGAATGAACACTGAAGCTTTCTTT. Translated, it gives CASSYHRMNTEAFF.

This chain joins TRBV6-6 and TRBJ1-4; a possible D gene is TRBD1 (6 bases). Looked up from germline, CDR1 is MNHNY and CDR2 is SVGAGI (reference sequence). The V end was cut by 10 bases, the J end by 7 bases, with 16 bases between. CDR3 length: 13 residues. CDR3 bases: TGTGCCACCCGTCAGGGGCCTGGTGAAAAACTGTTTTTT. Its translation is CATRQGPGEKLFF.

The chain links TRBV6-5 to TRBJ1-5, with 7 bases matching TRBD1. Germline V gives CDR1 MNHEY, CDR2 SVGAGI. With 0 bases clipped from V and 10 bases from J, the junction kept 6 bases outside the gene matches. CDR3 length equals 14 residues. The CDR3 DNA is TGTGCCAGCAGTTACTCGAGCAGGGGGTATCCCCAGCATTTT. Residues: CASSYSSRGYPQHF.

V and J are TRBV11-2 and TRBJ1-2, with 8 bases matching TRBD1. J lost 3 bases, V lost 5 bases, and 2 bases had no gene match. The CDR3 is 13 amino acids. Germline CDR1 and CDR2: SGHAT and FQNNGV. In DNA, the CDR3 is TGTGCCAGCAGCCCGGACAGGGACTATGGCTACACCTTC. Protein product: CASSPDRDYGYTF.